The 23 T cell receptor beta chains below were found in one sample sequenced in a study of cytomegalovirus exposure and HLA in healthy donors. 60 Vbeta and 13 Jbeta primers were used in PCR. Assay used: immunoSEQ multiplex PCR; TCRdb lists only in-frame clones, some missing. The profile covers some 180,000 clones, with 70% to 85% appearing a single time and about 1.5% taken by the ten largest. Sample: PBMCs. The receptors stem from a man younger than 30 in good health and CMV-seronegative.

The V gene is TRBV7-8, the J gene TRBJ2-1; 13 bases align to TRBD2. The CDR3 has 17 residues. With 5 bases clipped from V and 2 bases from J, the junction kept 6 bases outside the gene matches. Germline V gene data show CDR1 as SGHVS and CDR2 as FQNEAQ. The CDR3 DNA reads as TGTGCCAGCAGCCCCCGACTAGCGGGGGGTCCCTACAATGAGCAGTTCTTC. Its translation is CASSPRLAGGPYNEQFF.

The V gene is TRBV2, the J gene TRBJ2-4, with D perhaps TRBD1 (5 bases). The V end lost 10 bases, the J end lost 7 bases, and 20 bases lay between the germline ends. Per germline, CDR1 SNHLY and CDR2 FYNNEI. CDR3 length equals 14 residues. CDR3: CATGRGGIPNIQYF. CDR3 sequence (DNA): TGTGCCACTGGAAGGGGTGGGATCCCCAACATTCAGTACTTC.

The genes are TRBV5-6 and TRBJ2-3; D remains unclear. The CDR3 extends over 12 amino acids. The V end lost 5 bases, the J end lost 5 bases, and 9 bases lay between the germline ends. Looked up from germline, CDR1 is SGHDT and CDR2 is YYEEEE. CDR3 loop: CASSSFVDTQYF. Written as DNA, the CDR3 is TGTGCCAGCAGTTCGTTCGTAGATACGCAGTATTTT.

V and J are TRBV11-2 and TRBJ1-5, with 8 bases aligning to TRBD1. The CDR3 length is 17 residues. CDR1 is SGHAT and CDR2 is FQNNGV in the germline V gene. The V segment lost 5 bases and the J segment 0 bases; nucleotides outside the gene matches: 9. The DNA of the CDR3 is TGTGCCAGCAGCCTAGGGACAGGTCCTAATAGCAATCAGCCCCAGCATTTT. It specifies CASSLGTGPNSNQPQHF.

The chain joins TRBV6-6 to TRBJ1-6; tentative D call: TRBD1 (6 bases). Germline CDR1 is MNHNY and CDR2 is SVGAGI (reference sequence). CDR3 length: 14 residues. Trimming took off 4 bases at V and 7 bases at J, with 11 bases between the two ends. CDR3 in DNA: TGTGCCAGCAGTTTCGCAGGGGCAAATTCACCCCTCCACTTT. This translates into CASSFAGANSPLHF.

This chain links TRBV30 with TRBJ2-7; perhaps TRBD1 as D (5 bases). This CDR3 comprises 15 residues. The germline CDR1 and CDR2 sequences are GTSNPN and SVGIG (reference sequence). Trimming pared 2 bases from V and 0 bases from J, leaving 14 bases between. CDR3 protein: CAWSLTGTASYEQYF. The CDR3 DNA is TGTGCCTGGAGTCTCACAGGAACCGCCTCCTACGAGCAGTACTTC. The entire variable domain, with the rest obtained from reference TRBV30 and TRBJ2-7, is as follows: SQTIHQWPATLVQPVGSPLSLECTVEGTSNPNLYWYRQAAGRGLQLLFYSVGIGQISSEVPQNLSASRPQDRQFILSSKKLLLSDSGFYLCAWSLTGTASYEQYFGPGTRLTVT.

The V call is TRBV6-5, the J call TRBJ2-6; D call uncertain. CDR1 is MNHEY and CDR2 is SVGAGI in the germline V gene. The CDR3 covers 14 residues. V lost 6 bases and J lost 0, with 6 bases in between. CDR3 loop: CASRTNSGANVLTF. The CDR3 region has the DNA TGTGCCAGCAGGACAAACTCTGGGGCCAACGTCCTGACTTTC.

J is TRBJ2-5 and V is TRBV19, with 7 bases that match TRBD1. The CDR3 loop spans 13 amino acids. Germline CDR1 reads LNHDA; CDR2 reads SQIVND (reference sequence). Unmatched junction bases numbered 3, after V lost 4 bases and J lost 4 bases. The CDR3 here is CASSSRDRETQYF. The CDR3 nucleotides are TGTGCCAGTAGTAGCCGGGACAGAGAGACCCAGTACTTC. The full variable domain, rest sourced from reference TRBV19 and TRBJ2-5, is DGGITQSPKYLFRKEGQNVTLSCEQNLNHDAMYWYRQDPGQGLRLIYYSQIVNDFQKGDIAEGYSVSREKKESFPLTVTSAQKNPTAFYLCASSSRDRETQYFGPGTRLLVL.

The J gene is TRBJ1-1, the V gene TRBV4-3; D possibly corresponds to TRBD1 (5 bases). Trimming cost V 0 bases and J 4 bases, with 9 bases left between them. The CDR3 totals 14 residues. Germline CDR1 reads LGHNA; CDR2 reads YSLEER. The CDR3 region has the DNA TGCGCCAGCAGCCAAGATCGACAGTTCACTGAAGCTTTCTTT. Encoded protein: CASSQDRQFTEAFF.

The chain employs TRBV11-1 and TRBJ2-7; TRBD2 aligns across 10 bases. The CDR3 sequence is 17 residues long. The V and J ends lost 1 base and 3 bases, in that order; junction bases with no gene match: 9. From germline, CDR1 is SGHAT and CDR2 FQDESV (reference sequence). The CDR3 reads CASSLVGGGLADYEQYF. In nucleotides, the CDR3 is TGTGCCAGCAGCTTAGTGGGTGGTGGACTAGCGGACTACGAGCAGTACTTC.

This clone has just a few counts. This chain connects TRBV5-1 to TRBJ2-7; tentatively, D is TRBD2 (5 bases). Between the trimmed V and J ends, which lost 3 bases and 6 bases, there was a span of 16 bases. Germline loops: CDR1 SGHRS, CDR2 YFSETQ. CDR3 length: 14 residues. CDR3 residues: CASSWESRVAEQYF. Written as DNA, the CDR3 is TGCGCCAGCAGCTGGGAGTCGAGGGTGGCCGAGCAGTACTTC.

The rearrangement uses TRBV7-9 and TRBJ2-3; D ambiguous. The germline V gene has CDR1 SEHNR and CDR2 FQNEAQ (reference sequence). CDR3 size: 14 residues. V lost 7 bases to trimming and J lost 0 bases, with 11 bases between them. The CDR3 region is CASILTGSTDTQYF. DNA of the CDR3: TGTGCCAGCATCTTGACGGGTAGCACAGATACGCAGTATTTT.

The chain joins TRBV6-4 to TRBJ2-2, with a tentative D call TRBD2 (6 bases). Looked up from germline, CDR1 is MRHNA and CDR2 is SNTAGT. Trimming removed 5 bases from V and 4 bases from J, with 8 bases in between. CDR3 length equals 13 residues. The DNA for the CDR3 is TGTGCCAGCAGTAGGGACTCCACCGGGGAGCTGTTTTTT. It translates to CASSRDSTGELFF.

The rearrangement uses TRBV7-9 and TRBJ1-5, with 9 bases identical to TRBD1. The CDR3 runs 14 residues. The V and J ends lost 5 bases and 4 bases, in that order; junction bases with no gene match: 3. Germline V gene sequence: CDR1 SEHNR, CDR2 FQNEAQ (reference sequence). CDR3 in amino acids: CASSPGQGNQPQHF. CDR3 nucleotide sequence: TGTGCCAGCAGCCCGGGACAGGGTAATCAGCCCCAGCATTTT.

This chain joins TRBV27 and TRBJ2-1; TRBD2 agrees at 11 bases. Looked up from germline, CDR1 is MNHEY and CDR2 is SMNVEV (reference sequence). J gave up 4 bases and V 0 bases, and 8 bases lay outside the gene matches. The CDR3 totals 18 residues. The DNA for the CDR3 is TGTGCCAGCAGTTTATCCGGGACTAGCGGAACTATATACAATGAGCAGTTCTTC. It encodes CASSLSGTSGTIYNEQFF.

The chain links TRBV13 to TRBJ2-3; possibly TRBD1 for D (7 bases). The CDR3 has 16 amino acids. In germline, CDR1 is PRHDT, CDR2 FYEKMQ (reference sequence). Trimming left V 10 bases short and J 5 bases short, with 25 bases between. The CDR3 DNA is TGTGCCACATCCAGGGGGATAGCGGAAGTTAAAGATACGCAGTATTTT. Protein: CATSRGIAEVKDTQYF. Looking up the rest from reference TRBV13 and TRBJ2-3 gives the full variable domain: AAGVIQSPRHLIKEKRETATLKCYPIPRHDTVYWYQQGPGQDPQFLISFYEKMQSDKGSIPDRFSAQQFSDYHSELNMSSLELGDSALYFCATSRGIAEVKDTQYFGPGTRLTVL.

The genes are TRBV29-1 and TRBJ2-1, with no clear D. The germline V and J ends were trimmed by 8 bases and 3 bases, with 17 bases remaining between them. The germline CDR1 and CDR2 sequences are SQVTM and ANQGSEA. The CDR3 loop spans 14 amino acids. CDR3 nucleotides: TGCAGCCCTCGACCAGCGAGTATCTACAATGAGCAGTTCTTC. Protein sequence: CSPRPASIYNEQFF.

The chain combines TRBV15 with TRBJ2-5; no firm D call. The V end lost 0 bases, the J end lost 9 bases, and 8 bases lay between the germline ends. Germline-derived CDR1 and CDR2 are LNHNV and YYDKDF (reference sequence). CDR3 length equals 12 residues. As DNA, the CDR3 is TGTGCCACCAGCAGAGATTGGAGTTCCCAGTACTTC. It codes for CATSRDWSSQYF.

The V gene is TRBV12-5, the J gene TRBJ1-1; no reliable D call. Trimming cost V 0 bases and J 4 bases, with 15 bases left between them. The CDR3 sequence is 16 residues long. CDR1 and CDR2 from the germline V gene are LGHNT and FRNRAP. The CDR3 sequence: CASGLVVSTRGTEAFF. The CDR3 bases are TGTGCTAGTGGTTTGGTAGTTTCGACTCGTGGCACTGAAGCTTTCTTT.

J is TRBJ2-7 and V is TRBV28; D is perhaps TRBD1 (5 bases). In germline, CDR1 is MDHEN, CDR2 SYDVKM. Trimming shortened V by 4 bases and J by 1 base, and 8 bases separated the two germline ends. This CDR3 is built from 13 residues. Here the CDR3 DNA reads TGTGCCAGCAGTTGGGGCAGGTCCTACGAGCAGTACTTC. It encodes CASSWGRSYEQYF.

This clone was detected only a few times. The chain recombines TRBV7-9 with TRBJ2-7; tentatively, D is TRBD1 (6 bases). CDR1 is SEHNR, CDR2 FQNEAQ, per germline (reference sequence). This CDR3 region has 14 residues. The V and J ends lost 5 bases and 4 bases respectively, with 15 bases between them. The CDR3 protein is CASSHRDIGYEQYF. In DNA form, the CDR3 reads TGTGCCAGCAGCCACCGGGACATCGGTTACGAGCAGTACTTC.

The chain uses TRBV15 and TRBJ2-1; TRBD2 matches at 12 bases. Looked up from germline, CDR1 is LNHNV and CDR2 is YYDKDF (reference sequence). The V gene end was trimmed by 3 bases and the J gene end by 4 bases; junction bases not matched to a gene: 4. This CDR3 is built from 16 residues. CDR3 DNA: TGTGCCACCAGCAGGACTAGCGGGAGAAGATACAATGAGCAGTTCTTC. Protein sequence: CATSRTSGRRYNEQFF.

This clone was seen a few times. The genes are TRBV6-5 and TRBJ1-2, with a tentative D call TRBD1 (6 bases). The length of the CDR3 is 13 residues. Germline-derived CDR1 and CDR2 are MNHEY and SVGAGI. V shed 4 bases and J shed 4 bases, with 10 bases lying between them. The CDR3 DNA reads TGTGCCAGCAGTTCCAAGGACAGCTATGGCTACACCTTC. Its translation is CASSSKDSYGYTF.